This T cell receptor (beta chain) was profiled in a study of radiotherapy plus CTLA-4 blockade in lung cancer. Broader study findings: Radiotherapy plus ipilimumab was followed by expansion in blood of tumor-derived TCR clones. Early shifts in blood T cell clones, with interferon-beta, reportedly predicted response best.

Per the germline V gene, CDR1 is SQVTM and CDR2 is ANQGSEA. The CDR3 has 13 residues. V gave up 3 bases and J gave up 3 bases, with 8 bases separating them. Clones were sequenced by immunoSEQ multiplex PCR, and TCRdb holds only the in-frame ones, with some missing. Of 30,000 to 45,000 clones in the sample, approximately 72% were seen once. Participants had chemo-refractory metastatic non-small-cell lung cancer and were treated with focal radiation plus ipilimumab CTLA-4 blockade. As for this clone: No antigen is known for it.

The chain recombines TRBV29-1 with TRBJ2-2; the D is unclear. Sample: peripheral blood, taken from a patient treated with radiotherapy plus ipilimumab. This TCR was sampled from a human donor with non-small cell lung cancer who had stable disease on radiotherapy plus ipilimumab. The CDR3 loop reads CSVDRGYTGELFF. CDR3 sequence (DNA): TGCAGCGTTGATCGAGGTTACACCGGGGAGCTGTTTTTT.